This T cell receptor (beta chain) was observed in a study of blood T cell repertoires in COVID-19 (TCRdb year 2020). About the full investigation: The collaborator samples originated in the United States, Italy and Spain and spanned the acute and convalescent phases of COVID-19. The material from the prospective study consisted of cDNA or gDNA derived from T cells, B-cell-depleted T cells, or PBMCs. Where available, HLA class I and class II types were taken from metadata supplied by the sample provider and were not determined by assay-based typing. Samples were obtained from the ongoing ImmuneRACE study (first 160 participants) and from roughly 1,300 subjects provided by 6 global collaborators. A freely available public database, intended as a resource for researchers studying the immune response to SARS-CoV-2, is where the repertoires were released. The dataset comprised deeply sampled blood TCRbeta repertoires from subjects exposed to, actively infected with, or recovered from COVID-19. Nearly every sample came with metadata listing a de-identified subject ID, COVID-19 status, age in years and sex.

V loses 7 bases, J loses 0 bases, and the germline ends lie 19 bases apart. The CDR3 measures 16 amino acids from cysteine to phenylalanine. Only CDR3 DNA remains: 48 bases, in frame from the first base. For CDR1 and CDR2, the germline V gene lists SQVTM and ANQGSEA. Broader findings and caveats from the paper: How much clinical and demographic metadata was included differed by source and by participant, and the metadata was provided uncurated.

TCRbeta CDR3 regions were amplified from genomic DNA using the immunoSEQ Assay, a bias-controlled multiplex PCR. The study's processing was this. Within the assay, amplification of reference gene primers was used to estimate how many nucleated cells each sample contained. Sequence reads were collapsed and filtered to measure the absolute abundance of every unique TCRbeta CDR3 rearrangement. For each sample, productive Simpson clonality was calculated as the square root of Simpson's diversity index over productive rearrangements. TCRdb holds this immuneACCESS table with in-frame rearrangements only. Some clones are missing; in checked studies, unresolved V genes explain under half, and the rest has no known cause. V and J calls and clone size are copied from that table; D and trimming were computed from the DNA. A total of around 260,000 clones appear in this sample, 87% of them only once. The ten largest clones add up to about 1.6% of the sample.

Another Seattle source contributed samples from volunteer blood donors who had recovered from COVID-19. Collaborating institutions collected whole blood in K2EDTA tubes following their own protocols. For TCRbeta analysis, collaborator samples were shipped as frozen whole blood, as isolated PBMCs, or as DNA extracted from either sample type. A word on this clone: The antigen this receptor binds is unknown. No clone much larger than this one lies a single base away; base qualities are absent.

This chain joins TRBV29-1 to TRBJ2-1; TRBD1 might be the D gene, on 6 matching bases. The sequence was collected from a woman in her thirties or forties who had recovered from COVID-19. The specimen sequenced was peripheral blood. The CDR3: CSAGARTVSSYNEQFF. At the DNA level, the sequence is TGCAGCGCCGGGGCGAGGACAGTGAGCTCCTACAATGAGCAGTTCTTC.